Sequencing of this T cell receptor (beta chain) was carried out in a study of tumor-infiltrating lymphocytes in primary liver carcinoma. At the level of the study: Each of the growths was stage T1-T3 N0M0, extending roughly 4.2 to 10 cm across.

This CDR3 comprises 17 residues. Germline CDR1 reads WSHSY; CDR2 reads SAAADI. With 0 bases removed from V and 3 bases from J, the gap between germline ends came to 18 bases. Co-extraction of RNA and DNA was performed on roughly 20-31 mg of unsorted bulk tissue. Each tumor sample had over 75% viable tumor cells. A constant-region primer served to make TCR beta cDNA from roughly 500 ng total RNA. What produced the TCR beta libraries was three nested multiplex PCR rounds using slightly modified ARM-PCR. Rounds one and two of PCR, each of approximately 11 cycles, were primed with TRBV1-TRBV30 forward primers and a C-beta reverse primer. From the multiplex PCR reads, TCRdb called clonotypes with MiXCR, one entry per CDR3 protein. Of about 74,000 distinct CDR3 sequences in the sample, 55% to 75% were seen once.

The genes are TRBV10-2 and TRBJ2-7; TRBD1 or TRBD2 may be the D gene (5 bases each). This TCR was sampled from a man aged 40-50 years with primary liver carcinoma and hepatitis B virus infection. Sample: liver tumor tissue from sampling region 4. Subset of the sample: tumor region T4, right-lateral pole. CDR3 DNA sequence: TGCGCCAGCAGTGAGTCGAGGTACAGGACTGATGGCTACGAGCAGTACTTC. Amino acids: CASSESRYRTDGYEQYF.